The 4 T cell receptor beta chains listed next were all sequenced from one sample in a study of T cell changes during pregnancy in multiple sclerosis. Libraries were prepared by immunoSEQ multiplex PCR; TCRdb keeps only in-frame clonotypes and omits some of them. The sample gives about 97,000 clones, approximately 90% of which show up once; approximately 0.8% is in the top ten. Sequences were derived from peripheral blood, sampled in the second trimester of pregnancy. The receptors were gathered from a female donor in good health, enrolled as a control in a pregnancy study.

The chain employs TRBV6-5 and TRBJ2-3; 9 bases fit TRBD1. CDR3 size: 14 residues. The germline V gene encodes CDR1 MNHEY and CDR2 SVGAGI. Trimming cost V 8 bases and J 2 bases; bases outside gene matches: 5. The chain's CDR3 is CASGTGLSTDTQYF. The CDR3 coding sequence is TGTGCCAGCGGGACAGGGCTTTCCACAGATACGCAGTATTTT.

The chain recombines TRBV11-2 with TRBJ2-3, with 7 bases identical to TRBD1. V gave up 5 bases and J gave up 3 bases; unmatched junction bases: 2. From germline, CDR1 is SGHAT and CDR2 FQNNGV. The CDR3 has 13 residues. DNA for the CDR3: TGTGCCAGCAGCATGACAGGGACAGATACGCAGTATTTT. Its protein is CASSMTGTDTQYF.

The chain is built from TRBV11-3 and TRBJ2-7, with D uncertain. Trimming stripped 5 bases from V and 6 bases from J, with 14 bases between. CDR3 length equals 13 residues. In germline, CDR1 is SGHNT, CDR2 YENEEA. In DNA form, the CDR3 reads TGTGCCAGCAGCGTCGACGCGGCCGCCGAGCAGTACTTC. Translation: CASSVDAAAEQYF.

This clone was seen more than once but under ten times. The chain links TRBV7-9 to TRBJ2-7; 10 positions agree with TRBD1. V lost 2 bases, J lost 5 bases, and 3 bases stayed unmatched. Looked up from germline, CDR1 is SEHNR and CDR2 is FQNEAQ (reference sequence). CDR3 length equals 14 residues. CDR3 sequence reads: CASSLRDRGHEQYF. DNA of the CDR3: TGTGCCAGCAGCTTAAGGGACAGGGGCCACGAGCAGTACTTC.